Presented here are 16 T cell receptor beta chains from one specimen sequenced in a study of OX40 agonist ivuxolimab in advanced cancers. Data came from immunoSEQ multiplex PCR; TCRdb stores just in-frame clones and leaves some out. The data show about 75,000 clones, with 90% seen just once and about 0.4% held by the top ten. Sequences were derived from CD4+ or CD8+ T cells sorted from blood, sampled in a trial of the OX40 agonist ivuxolimab. The receptors originated from an adult with an advanced solid tumor such as melanoma, head and neck, liver or kidney cancer.

The chain joins TRBV30 to TRBJ2-5; D tentatively fits TRBD1 or TRBD2 (5 bases each). This CDR3 has 12 residues. Germline V lookup: CDR1 GTSNPN, CDR2 SVGIG (reference sequence). The V and J ends lost 2 bases and 5 bases respectively, with 9 bases between them. The CDR3 sequence is CAWSSGTETQYF. CDR3 sequence (DNA): TGTGCCTGGAGTTCAGGGACGGAGACCCAGTACTTC. Full variable domain (rest looked up from reference TRBV30 and TRBJ2-5): SQTIHQWPATLVQPVGSPLSLECTVEGTSNPNLYWYRQAAGRGLQLLFYSVGIGQISSEVPQNLSASRPQDRQFILSSKKLLLSDSGFYLCAWSSGTETQYFGPGTRLLVL.

V is TRBV5-4 and J is TRBJ2-4, with 10 nucleotides matching TRBD1. V shed 6 bases and J 0 bases; nucleotides not matched to a gene: 9. From germline, CDR1 is SGHNT and CDR2 YYREEE (reference sequence). The CDR3 is made up of 17 amino acids. In DNA, the CDR3 is TGTGCCAGCACAGCGAGGGGACAGGGGCGAGCCAAAAACATTCAGTACTTC. Translating gives CASTARGQGRAKNIQYF.

The chain carries TRBV27 and TRBJ2-3; D uncertain. The V gene's germline CDR1 is MNHEY and CDR2 SMNVEV (reference sequence). V lost 2 bases to trimming and J lost 6 bases, with 12 bases between them. The CDR3 is made up of 14 amino acids. The CDR3 DNA reads as TGTGCCAGCAGTTTAAGATCTGGGTATGATACGCAGTATTTT. This gives the protein CASSLRSGYDTQYF.

This clone has a handful of counts. As DNA, the CDR3 is TGCGCCAGCAGCTTGACCCGACGCACAGATACGCAGTATTTT. Its protein product is CASSLTRRTDTQYF. The gene calls are TRBV5-1 and TRBJ2-3; D gene unclear. The V end lost 1 base, the J end lost 1 base, and 7 bases lay between the germline ends. Per the germline V gene, CDR1 is SGHRS and CDR2 is YFSETQ. The CDR3 covers 14 residues. The complete variable domain, with remaining parts taken from reference TRBV5-1 and TRBJ2-3, reads KAGVTQTPRYLIKTRGQQVTLSCSPISGHRSVSWYQQTPGQGLQFLFEYFSETQRNKGNFPGRFSGRQFSNSRSEMNVSTLELGDSALYLCASSLTRRTDTQYFGPGTRLTVL.

The V and J genes are TRBV19 and TRBJ2-7; 10 bases line up with TRBD1. The J segment lost 4 bases and the V segment lost 7 bases, leaving 10 bases of the junction unmatched. The germline gives CDR1 LNHDA, CDR2 SQIVND (reference sequence). CDR3 length: 15 amino acids. The CDR3 spells CASKTRDRGMYEQYF. The CDR3 DNA reads TGTGCCAGTAAAACCCGGGACAGGGGTATGTACGAGCAGTACTTC.

The genes are TRBV10-3 and TRBJ1-1, with D tentatively TRBD1 (5 bases). Germline CDR1 reads ENHRY; CDR2 reads SYGVKD. V dropped 10 bases and J dropped 0 bases, with 15 bases sitting between them. The length of the CDR3 is 14 residues. The CDR3 nucleotides read TGTGCCAGCCTCCCGGGGGGGGTGAACACTGAAGCTTTCTTT. Protein product: CASLPGGVNTEAFF.

The chain links TRBV19 to TRBJ2-1; maybe TRBD1 (5 bases). Germline V gene sequence: CDR1 LNHDA, CDR2 SQIVND (reference sequence). Between the trimmed V and J ends, which lost 4 bases and 4 bases, there was a span of 5 bases. CDR3 length: 12 residues. The CDR3 protein is CASSTGYNEQFF. The CDR3, as DNA: TGTGCCAGTAGTACAGGGTACAATGAGCAGTTCTTC.

The chain recombines TRBV4-3 with TRBJ2-7; TRBD2 might be the D (6 bases). V dropped 0 bases and J dropped 1 base, with 16 bases sitting between them. Germline values: CDR1 LGHNA, CDR2 YSLEER. This CDR3 is built from 17 residues. In DNA, the CDR3 is TGCGCCAGCAGCCAAGAAAGGACGGGACTCGATTCCTACGAGCAGTACTTC. It specifies CASSQERTGLDSYEQYF.

V gene TRBV9 combines with J gene TRBJ2-1, with 8 bases that match TRBD2. This CDR3 spans 15 amino acids. The germline gives CDR1 SGDLS, CDR2 YYNGEE. Unmatched junction bases numbered 6, after V lost 5 bases and J lost 2 bases. The CDR3 DNA is TGTGCCAGCAGTGTGACTAGCGTGCCCTACAATGAGCAGTTCTTC. The encoded protein is CASSVTSVPYNEQFF.

The chain joins TRBV28 to TRBJ2-3; D gene uncertain. The CDR3 runs 14 residues. Trimming removed 6 bases from V and 8 bases from J, with 18 bases in between. Germline V gene lookup returns CDR1 MDHEN and CDR2 SYDVKM. In DNA form, the CDR3 reads TGTGCCAGCAGAGTCCCCGGAAGTGAGGTTACGCAGTATTTT. It is translated as CASRVPGSEVTQYF.

The chain couples TRBV28 to TRBJ2-3, with 7 bases matching TRBD1. V shed 1 base and J 0 bases; nucleotides not matched to a gene: 7. Germline V CDR1 and CDR2: MDHEN, SYDVKM. CDR3 length equals 17 residues. The CDR3 sequence: CASSLLGDSSSTDTQYF. CDR3 sequence (DNA): TGTGCCAGCAGTTTATTGGGGGACAGCTCTAGCACAGATACGCAGTATTTT.

V and J are TRBV6-1 and TRBJ1-2; a weak D match, TRBD1 (6 bases). The CDR3 loop spans 14 amino acids. V lost 1 base to trimming and J lost 4 bases, with 10 bases between them. Germline CDR1 reads MNHNS; CDR2 reads SASEGT. The CDR3 here is CASSEDPGVYGYTF. The CDR3 nucleotides are TGTGCCAGCAGTGAAGACCCAGGGGTCTATGGCTACACCTTC.

This chain connects TRBV5-1 to TRBJ2-7, with unresolved D. The ends were cut back, 3 bases at V and 3 bases at J, with 4 bases in the middle. Germline V gene sequence: CDR1 SGHRS, CDR2 YFSETQ. There are 11 residues in the CDR3. CDR3 region: CASSSNYEQYF. The CDR3 nucleotides are TGCGCCAGCAGCTCGAACTACGAGCAGTACTTC.

V and J are TRBV9 and TRBJ2-1; D gene ambiguous. CDR3 length: 15 amino acids. The germline V gene has CDR1 SGDLS and CDR2 YYNGEE. The V end was cut by 0 bases, the J end by 0 bases, with 7 bases between. The CDR3 sequence is CASSVADASYNEQFF. CDR3 DNA sequence: TGTGCCAGCAGCGTAGCGGACGCCTCCTACAATGAGCAGTTCTTC.

The V gene is TRBV19, the J gene TRBJ2-5; 8 bases are shared with TRBD1. Germline CDR1 reads LNHDA; CDR2 reads SQIVND (reference sequence). The length of the CDR3 is 14 residues. V dropped 3 bases and J dropped 1; count of bases not matched to a gene: 1. CDR3 DNA sequence: TGTGCCAGTAGTATTACAGGGGGCCAAGAGACCCAGTACTTC. Protein sequence: CASSITGGQETQYF.

This clone was counted between two and nine times. This rearrangement joins TRBV2 to TRBJ1-5; D is undetermined. The V end lost 2 bases, the J end lost 7 bases, and 12 bases lay between the germline ends. CDR3 length equals 14 residues. Germline loops: CDR1 SNHLY, CDR2 FYNNEI. The chain's CDR3 is CASSERTLGQPQHF. For the CDR3, the DNA is TGTGCCAGCAGTGAACGGACCCTCGGCCAGCCCCAGCATTTT.